One sample yielded the 19 T cell receptor beta chains listed below, sequenced in a study of blood T cell repertoires in COVID-19. Repertoires were generated with immunoSEQ multiplex PCR, while TCRdb's copy carries only in-frame clones and drops some. The repertoire holds 300,000 to 400,000 clones, with over 70% as singletons. The specimen sequenced was PBMCs or T cells enriched from blood (not recorded which). These receptor sequences come from a man in his thirties or forties who had recovered from COVID-19.

The sample holds a few counts of this clone. The chain has TRBV9 and TRBJ1-6; 7 bases match TRBD1. CDR3 length: 14 residues. CDR1 and CDR2 from the germline V gene are SGDLS and YYNGEE. V shed 4 bases, J shed 5 bases, and the junction held 3 bases outside the gene matches. The CDR3 DNA sequence: TGTGCCAGCAGCTCCGGGACAGATAATTCACCCCTCCACTTT. Protein product: CASSSGTDNSPLHF.

The J gene is TRBJ2-5, the V gene TRBV19, with 8 bases matching TRBD2. The J segment lost 7 bases and the V segment lost 11 bases, leaving 15 bases of the junction unmatched. From germline, CDR1 is LNHDA and CDR2 SQIVND (reference sequence). The CDR3 totals 14 residues. CDR3 protein: CACKRGHREGTQYF. The CDR3 coding sequence is TGTGCCTGCAAGCGGGGGCACAGGGAAGGGACCCAGTACTTC. Full variable domain (rest looked up from reference TRBV19 and TRBJ2-5): DGGITQSPKYLFRKEGQNVTLSCEQNLNHDAMYWYRQDPGQGLRLIYYSQIVNDFQKGDIAEGYSVSREKKESFPLTVTSAQKNPTAFYLCACKRGHREGTQYFGPGTRLLVL.

V usage is TRBV28 and J usage is TRBJ2-5; 7 bases are shared with TRBD1. The J segment lost 3 bases and the V segment lost 7 bases, leaving 5 bases of the junction unmatched. This CDR3 spans 13 amino acids. The V gene's germline CDR1 is MDHEN and CDR2 SYDVKM. DNA of the CDR3: TGTGCCAGCACCCCAGGGACAGAAGAGACCCAGTACTTC. This translates into CASTPGTEETQYF.

This clone came up a few times. V gene TRBV9 combines with J gene TRBJ1-3; no definite D call. V lost 4 bases and J 4 bases, leaving 9 bases between the germline ends. The CDR3 is 13 amino acids. Germline assignment: CDR1 SGDLS and CDR2 YYNGEE. CDR3 in amino acids: CASSQTTGNTIYF. CDR3 nucleotides: TGTGCCAGCAGCCAGACGACAGGAAACACCATATATTTT. The full variable domain, in which reference TRBV9 and TRBJ1-3 provide the parts outside the CDR3, is DSGVTQTPKHLITATGQRVTLRCSPRSGDLSVYWYQQSLDQGLQFLIQYYNGEERAKGNILERFSAQQFPDLHSELNLSSLELGDSALYFCASSQTTGNTIYFGEGSWLTVV.

The V and J genes are TRBV19 and TRBJ2-7; D ambiguous. The CDR3 consists of 15 residues. Trimming pared 1 base from V and 3 bases from J, leaving 13 bases between. Germline V lookup: CDR1 LNHDA, CDR2 SQIVND (reference sequence). DNA for the CDR3: TGTGCCAGTAGTATAGGAGTTCACCCCGACTACGAGCAGTACTTC. Its translation: CASSIGVHPDYEQYF.

This chain joins TRBV2 and TRBJ1-2; D remains ambiguous. The V gene lost 4 bases and the J gene lost 0 bases, with 12 bases spanning the gap. The V gene's germline CDR1 is SNHLY and CDR2 FYNNEI. This CDR3 contains 15 residues. CDR3 sequence: CASSARTAANYGYTF. CDR3 DNA sequence: TGTGCCAGCAGTGCCAGGACTGCAGCTAACTATGGCTACACCTTC.

This clone was detected once. The V and J genes are TRBV3-1 (or the pseudogene TRBV3-2) and TRBJ2-7, with 8 bases lining up with TRBD2. The CDR3 sequence is 18 residues long. CDR1 and CDR2 from the germline V gene are LGHDT and YNNKEL (reference sequence). V shed 0 bases and J 6 bases; nucleotides not matched to a gene: 16. CDR3: CASSQDLGGAGLYTEQYF. DNA for the CDR3: TGTGCCAGCAGCCAAGATCTCGGGGGGGCCGGCTTGTATACCGAGCAGTACTTC.

CDR3 residues: CASSLSQGLYNEQFF. The CDR3 nucleotides are TGTGCCAGCAGTTTATCCCAGGGTTTGTACAATGAGCAGTTCTTC. V and J are TRBV27 and TRBJ2-1; D might be TRBD1 (5 bases). Germline V gene sequence: CDR1 MNHEY, CDR2 SMNVEV (reference sequence). The ends were cut back, 0 bases at V and 4 bases at J, with 10 bases in the middle. The CDR3 consists of 15 residues.

The rearrangement links TRBV7-6 to TRBJ2-5; 7 bases match TRBD2. V lost 4 bases and J lost 2; bases outside the gene matches: 13. The CDR3 loop spans 17 amino acids. The germline CDR1 and CDR2 sequences are SGHVS and FNYEAQ. The CDR3 nucleotides are TGTGCCAGCAGCTCGACCCTCTCCGGACTAGTACAAGAGACCCAGTACTTC. Encoded protein: CASSSTLSGLVQETQYF.

The V call is TRBV29-1, the J call TRBJ2-1, with 8 bases aligning to TRBD2. Looked up from germline, CDR1 is SQVTM and CDR2 is ANQGSEA. The J segment lost 0 bases and the V segment lost 3 bases, leaving 7 bases of the junction unmatched. This CDR3 is built from 16 residues. The CDR3 protein is CSVEYQRGSSYNEQFF. CDR3 sequence (DNA): TGCAGCGTTGAGTACCAGCGGGGGAGCTCCTACAATGAGCAGTTCTTC.

This clone was recorded once. The chain uses TRBV28 and TRBJ2-1; TRBD2 matches at 10 bases. The germline V gene encodes CDR1 MDHEN and CDR2 SYDVKM. The CDR3 contains 16 residues. V dropped 2 bases and J dropped 2; count of bases not matched to a gene: 3. The CDR3 sequence is CASSLRSGGAYNEQFF. The CDR3 DNA is TGTGCCAGCAGTTTACGGAGCGGGGGGGCCTACAATGAGCAGTTCTTC.

CDR3 protein: CASSQESGESTDTQYF. The CDR3 region has the DNA TGTGCCAGCAGCCAAGAAAGCGGGGAGAGCACAGATACGCAGTATTTT. The genes are TRBV3-1 (or the pseudogene TRBV3-2) and TRBJ2-3; 7 nucleotides line up with TRBD2. V trimming: 0 bases; J trimming: 0 bases; junction bases outside the gene matches: 3. The CDR3 runs to 16 residues. CDR1 LGHDT and CDR2 YNNKEL come from the germline V gene (reference sequence).

CDR3 sequence: CASSPGQGADTQYF. CDR3 coding DNA: TGTGCCAGCAGCCCCGGACAGGGGGCCGATACGCAGTATTTT. J is TRBJ2-3 and V is TRBV4-2; 11 bases are a match to TRBD1. Looked up from germline, CDR1 is LGHNA and CDR2 is YNFKEQ. This CDR3 has 14 residues. Trimming at V came to 4 bases and at J to 6 bases, leaving 3 bases not matched to a gene.

The V and J genes are TRBV27 and TRBJ2-7; tentative D call: TRBD2 (5 bases). The CDR3 contains 14 residues. V lost 7 bases and J 1 base, leaving 14 bases between the germline ends. In germline, CDR1 is MNHEY, CDR2 SMNVEV (reference sequence). CDR3 in amino acids: CASTPGRGSYEQYF. The CDR3 DNA is TGTGCCAGCACCCCAGGACGAGGGTCCTACGAGCAGTACTTC.

V is TRBV10-3 and J is TRBJ2-2; 12 bases fit TRBD2. This CDR3 is 14 amino acids long. Germline-derived CDR1 and CDR2 are ENHRY and SYGVKD. The trim removed 6 bases at V and 4 bases at J, leaving 0 bases unmatched. DNA of the CDR3: TGTGCCATCAGGGGACTAGCGGGCACCGGGGAGCTGTTTTTT. It yields the protein CAIRGLAGTGELFF.

V usage is TRBV6-7 and J usage is TRBJ1-2; D is undetermined. Being an ORF, TRBV6-7 has a function that is uncertain. V was shortened by 0 bases and J by 5 bases, with 10 bases between the two germline ends. CDR3 length: 14 amino acids. The CDR3 region is CASSYSRPSYGYTF. The CDR3 DNA reads as TGTGCCAGCAGTTACTCCAGGCCCTCTTATGGCTACACCTTC.

The chain employs TRBV27 and TRBJ1-4; 9 bases fit TRBD1. V lost 4 bases and J lost 7; bases outside the gene matches: 13. Germline V lookup: CDR1 MNHEY, CDR2 SMNVEV (reference sequence). The CDR3 is 17 amino acids. In nucleotides, the CDR3 is TGTGCCAGCAGTTCATACCCGGGACAGGGTTTAATTGAAAAACTGTTTTTT. It is translated as CASSSYPGQGLIEKLFF. The full variable domain, with the rest looked up from reference TRBV27 and TRBJ1-4, is EAQVTQNPRYLITVTGKKLTVTCSQNMNHEYMSWYRQDPGLGLRQIYYSMNVEVTDKGDVPEGYKVSRKEKRNFPLILESPSPNQTSLYFCASSSYPGQGLIEKLFFGSGTQLSVL.

The V call is TRBV7-9, the J call TRBJ1-4, with a possible D match to TRBD1 (5 bases). V lost 5 bases and J lost 5, with 15 bases in between. CDR1 is SEHNR, CDR2 FQNEAQ, per germline (reference sequence). The CDR3 is 15 residues long. DNA for the CDR3: TGTGCCAGCAGCACCGGAGGGACTTCAAATGAAAAACTGTTTTTT. Residues: CASSTGGTSNEKLFF.

CDR3 loop: CASSQRGTGEGTDTQYF. In nucleotides, the CDR3 is TGTGCCAGCAGCCAAAGGGGGACAGGGGAAGGGACAGATACGCAGTATTTT. This chain connects TRBV11-2 to TRBJ2-3, with 10 bases fitting TRBD1. V dropped 5 bases and J dropped 3; count of bases not matched to a gene: 11. The germline gives CDR1 SGHAT, CDR2 FQNNGV. The CDR3 has 17 amino acids.